The subject of this entry is one TCR beta chain. Its antigen is as yet unknown. Time point of the sample: cycle 4 day 1 (C4D1), after five to seven weeks of nivolumab. Relapse after autologous stem cell transplantation occurred in every patient, and brentuximab vedotin exposure varied. Each best response was a complete response, a partial response or progressive disease. This entry is derived from a study of PD-1 blockade in classical Hodgkin lymphoma. Study details: On a schedule of every 2 weeks, patients received nivolumab 3 mg/kg intravenously. General study results and limits: CD4+ TCR diversity, unlike CD8+, rose significantly by C4D1. Individuals who commenced nivolumab within less than 1 year of ASCT were excluded.

TCRdb keeps only in-frame clones here, not all; method: immunoSEQ multiplex PCR. The sample holds tens of thousands of clones, 90% seen once. Trimming removed 3 bases at V and 6 bases at J, with 18 bases between. The germline gives CDR1 SGHRS, CDR2 YFSETQ. The CDR3 extends over 15 amino acids. The rearrangement joins TRBV5-1 to TRBJ1-2, with D perhaps matching TRBD1 (6 bases). Sample: peripheral blood mononuclear cells (PBMCs), taken before the fourth cycle of nivolumab. The receptor comes from a human donor with classical Hodgkin lymphoma. The CDR3 spells CASSSDGGRLDGYTF. CDR3 bases: TGCGCCAGCAGCTCGGACGGGGGGCGCTTAGATGGCTACACCTTC.